The present T cell receptor (beta chain) was sequenced within a study of T-cell reconstitution after alpha-beta-depleted transplantation in children. There are many counts of this clonotype. What it binds is not known. Study-wide results and caveats: After one year, T-cell counts and TCRbeta diversity mostly came from new T cells.

Trimming left V 4 bases short and J 0 bases short, with 7 bases between. The CDR3 runs 14 residues. The authors prepared the TCRbeta library with unique molecular identifiers. Each CDR3 protein is one row after TCRdb ran MiXCR on the PCR reads. This table has tens of thousands of distinct CDR3 sequences, under 6.5% appearing once. The source is a female patient aged 2-9 years who had a stem cell transplant for aplastic anemia, so the T cells may come from the graft donor. The V call is TRBV12-3 or TRBV12-4, the J call TRBJ2-1, with no clear D. The sequences come from PBMCs, mostly from graft donor cells, collected 60 days after TCRalphabeta/CD19-depleted stem cell transplant. CDR3 protein: CASSSPGSYNEQFF. The DNA of the CDR3 is TGTGCCAGCAGTTCCCCAGGCTCCTACAATGAGCAGTTCTTC.